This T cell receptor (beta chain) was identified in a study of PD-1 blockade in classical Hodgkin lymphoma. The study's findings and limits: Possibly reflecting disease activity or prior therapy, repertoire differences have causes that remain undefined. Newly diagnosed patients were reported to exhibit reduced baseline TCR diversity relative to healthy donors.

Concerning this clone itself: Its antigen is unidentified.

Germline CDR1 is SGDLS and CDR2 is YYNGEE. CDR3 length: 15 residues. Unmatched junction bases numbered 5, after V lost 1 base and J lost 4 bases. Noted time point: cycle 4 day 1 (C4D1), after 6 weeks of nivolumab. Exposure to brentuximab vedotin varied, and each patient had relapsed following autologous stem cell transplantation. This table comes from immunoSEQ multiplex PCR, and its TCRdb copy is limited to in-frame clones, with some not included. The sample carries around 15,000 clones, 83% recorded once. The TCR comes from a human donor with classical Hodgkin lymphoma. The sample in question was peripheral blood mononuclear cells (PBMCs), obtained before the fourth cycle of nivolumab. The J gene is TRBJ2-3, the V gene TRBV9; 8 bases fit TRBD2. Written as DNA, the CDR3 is TGTGCCAGCAGCGTATCAGCCGGGGGGGCAGATACGCAGTATTTT. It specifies CASSVSAGGADTQYF. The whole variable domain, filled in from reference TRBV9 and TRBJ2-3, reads DSGVTQTPKHLITATGQRVTLRCSPRSGDLSVYWYQQSLDQGLQFLIQYYNGEERAKGNILERFSAQQFPDLHSELNLSSLELGDSALYFCASSVSAGGADTQYFGPGTRLTVL.